The T cell receptor (beta chain) under discussion was sequenced for a study of response to subunit inactivated influenza vaccine (dated by TCRdb to the late 2010s). Regarding the complete study: Deep quantitative profiling of the T cell receptor repertoire was used in the study to follow responses to a trivalent subunit inactivated influenza vaccine.

The germline V gene encodes CDR1 LGHNA and CDR2 YNFKEQ. Clipping removes 0 bases from V and 0 bases from J, with 2 as the unmatched junction base count. The CDR3 spans 17 residues, from the cysteine through the phenylalanine. The kept DNA is CDR3 alone, 51 bases in frame from the first base. The library was produced with RT-PCR. The sequencer was an Illumina HiSeq 2500. TCRdb handled the public reads itself, with Q25 trimming in fastp and clone calling in MiXCR, and kept productive beta chains. Entries are consolidated by CDR3 protein sequence, retaining the most common genes and DNA. Counted in this sample were hundreds of thousands of distinct CDR3 sequences; about 15% of them appeared once. The biggest ten clones account for under 14% of the sample. Study-wide findings and limitations: It was suggested by the authors that each seasonal influenza vaccination may recruit only a limited number of new T cells.

This clonotype was seen a few times. The antigen it recognizes is unknown. No base quality values were provided; no much bigger clone lies one nucleotide off. The specimen comprised PBMCs from blood, sampled roughly 12 days after vaccination. The receptor was derived from a man aged 50 to 59 who received an inactivated influenza vaccine. Donor details come from another sample of the same person, matched by shared clones. The sequence links TRBV4-2 to TRBJ2-3, with TRBD2 identical over 11 junction bases. At the DNA level, the sequence is TGTGCCAGCAGCCAAGAAGGGACTAGCGGAAGCACAGATACGCAGTATTTT. Its protein is CASSQEGTSGSTDTQYF.